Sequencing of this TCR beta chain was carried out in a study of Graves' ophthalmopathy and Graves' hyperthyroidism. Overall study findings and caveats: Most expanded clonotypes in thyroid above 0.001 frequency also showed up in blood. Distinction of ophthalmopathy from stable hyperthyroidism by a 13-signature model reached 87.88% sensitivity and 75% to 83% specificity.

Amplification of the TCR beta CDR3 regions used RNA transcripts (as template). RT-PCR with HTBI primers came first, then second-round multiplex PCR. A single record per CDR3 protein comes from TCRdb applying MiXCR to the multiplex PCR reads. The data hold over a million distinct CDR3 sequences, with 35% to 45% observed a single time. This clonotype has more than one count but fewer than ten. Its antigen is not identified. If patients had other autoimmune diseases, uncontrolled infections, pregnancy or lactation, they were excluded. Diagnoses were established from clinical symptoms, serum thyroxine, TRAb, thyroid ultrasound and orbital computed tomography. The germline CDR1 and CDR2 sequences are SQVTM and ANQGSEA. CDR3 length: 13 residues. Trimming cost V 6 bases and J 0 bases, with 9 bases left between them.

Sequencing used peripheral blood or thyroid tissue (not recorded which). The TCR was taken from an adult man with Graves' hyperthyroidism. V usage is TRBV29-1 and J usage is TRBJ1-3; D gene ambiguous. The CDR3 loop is CSVPDDSGNTIYF. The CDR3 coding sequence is TGCAGCGTCCCGGACGACTCTGGAAACACCATATATTTT.